The clone carrying this T cell receptor beta chain showed up just a few times. This sample is drawn from a study of beta chain features in type 1 diabetes. The J segment lost 1 base and the V segment lost 2 bases, leaving 10 bases of the junction unmatched. The CDR3 is made up of 19 amino acids. Germline V gives CDR1 SEHNR, CDR2 FQNEAQ (reference sequence). The study reverse transcribed the entire isolated RNA, so it sequenced expressed TCRB transcripts. Assay used: immunoSEQ multiplex PCR; TCRdb lists only in-frame clones, some missing. This sample carries 970,000 or so clones, roughly a sixth of them seen once, and the ten largest clones take roughly 0.025%.

Sequencing was done on a sample of naive CD4+ T cells from blood. The V and J genes are TRBV7-9 and TRBJ2-6; 8 bases fit TRBD1. This TCR was sampled from a woman under 30 in good health. DNA of the CDR3: TGTGCCAGCAGCTTAAAACCCAGGGGGCGCCAATCTGGGGCCAACGTCCTGACTTTC. Its protein is CASSLKPRGRQSGANVLTF.